The 4 T cell receptor beta chains presented below share a single source sample, sequenced in a study of blood T cell repertoires in COVID-19. The data were produced by immunoSEQ multiplex PCR, yet TCRdb's version contains in-frame clones alone and is incomplete. The sample consists of approximately 220,000 clones, 80% to 90% of them appearing once. The sequenced material came from PBMCs or T cells enriched from blood (not recorded which). The receptors here all came from a woman aged 50 to 60 who had been exposed to COVID-19.

In its sample, this clone was seen once. The J gene is TRBJ1-3, the V gene TRBV28, with D unresolved. Trimming took 7 bases from V and 6 from J, leaving 7 bases between them. The CDR3 is 11 residues long. Germline V lookup: CDR1 MDHEN, CDR2 SYDVKM. This CDR3 reads CASIELNTIYF. DNA of the CDR3: TGTGCCAGCATCGAACTAAACACCATATATTTT.

The count of this clone is one. CDR3 in DNA: TGCAGCGTTGAGACGGACAGGGATGATAGAGCTTTCTTT. It encodes CSVETDRDDRAFF. V is TRBV29-1 and J is TRBJ1-1; 8 bases fit TRBD1. CDR1 SQVTM and CDR2 ANQGSEA come from the germline V gene. The CDR3 is made up of 13 amino acids. The V and J ends lost 3 bases and 10 bases, in that order; junction bases with no gene match: 10.

The chain is built from TRBV2 and TRBJ1-6, with 11 positions matching TRBD1. Germline assignment: CDR1 SNHLY and CDR2 FYNNEI. Losses at the gene ends were 6 bases for V and 0 bases for J; bases not matched to a gene: 13. The CDR3 loop spans 20 amino acids. CDR3 protein: CASRSGTGGSLSSYNSPLHF. The CDR3 DNA follows: TGTGCCAGCAGATCCGGGACAGGGGGTTCGCTTAGCTCCTATAATTCACCCCTCCACTTT.

This rearrangement joins TRBV6-5 to TRBJ2-5; D is possibly TRBD1 (7 bases). The germline V and J ends were trimmed by 7 bases and 5 bases, with 17 bases remaining between them. This CDR3 is 14 amino acids long. Germline V gene data show CDR1 as MNHEY and CDR2 as SVGAGI. CDR3 coding DNA: TGTGCCAGCAAACGGGGGCGAGGGGGCGAGACCCAGTACTTC. Translating gives CASKRGRGGETQYF.